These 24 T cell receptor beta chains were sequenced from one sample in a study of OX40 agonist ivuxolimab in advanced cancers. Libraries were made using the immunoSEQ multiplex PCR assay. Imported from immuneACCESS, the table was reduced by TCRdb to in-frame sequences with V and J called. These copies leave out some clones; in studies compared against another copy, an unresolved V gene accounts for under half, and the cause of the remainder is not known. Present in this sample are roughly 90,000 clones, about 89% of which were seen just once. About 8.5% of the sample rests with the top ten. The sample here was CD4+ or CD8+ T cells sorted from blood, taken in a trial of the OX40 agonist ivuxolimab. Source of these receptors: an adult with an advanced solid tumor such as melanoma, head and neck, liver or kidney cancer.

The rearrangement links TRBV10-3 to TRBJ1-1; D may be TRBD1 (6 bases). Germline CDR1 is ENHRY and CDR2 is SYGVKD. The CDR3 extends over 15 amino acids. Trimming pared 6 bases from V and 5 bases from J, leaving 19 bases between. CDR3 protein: CAIRPAGLRGTEAFF. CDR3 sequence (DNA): TGTGCCATCAGGCCTGCGGGCCTCAGGGGTACTGAAGCTTTCTTT.

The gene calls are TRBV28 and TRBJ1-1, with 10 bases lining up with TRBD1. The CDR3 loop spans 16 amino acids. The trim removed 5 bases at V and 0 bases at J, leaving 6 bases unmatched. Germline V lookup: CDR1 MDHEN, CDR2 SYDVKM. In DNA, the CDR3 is TGTGCCAGCAGTCTCCGACAGGGGGCCATGAACACTGAAGCTTTCTTT. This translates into CASSLRQGAMNTEAFF.

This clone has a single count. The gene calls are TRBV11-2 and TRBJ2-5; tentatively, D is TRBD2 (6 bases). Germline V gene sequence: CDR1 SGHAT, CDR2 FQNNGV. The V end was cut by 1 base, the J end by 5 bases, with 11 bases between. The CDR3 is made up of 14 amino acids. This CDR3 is CASSLVLAGETQYF. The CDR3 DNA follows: TGTGCCAGCAGCTTAGTACTAGCAGGGGAGACCCAGTACTTC. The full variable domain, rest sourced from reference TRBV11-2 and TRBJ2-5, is EAGVAQSPRYKIIEKRQSVAFWCNPISGHATLYWYQQILGQGPKLLIQFQNNGVVDDSQLPKDRFSAERLKGVDSTLKIQPAKLEDSAVYLCASSLVLAGETQYFGPGTRLLVL.

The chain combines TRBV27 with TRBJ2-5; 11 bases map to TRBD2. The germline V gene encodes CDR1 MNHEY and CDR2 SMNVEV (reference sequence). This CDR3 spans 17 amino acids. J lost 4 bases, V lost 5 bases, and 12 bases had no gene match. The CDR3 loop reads CASSPRGGTSGLETQYF. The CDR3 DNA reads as TGTGCCAGCAGTCCTCGGGGGGGGACTAGCGGACTAGAGACCCAGTACTTC.

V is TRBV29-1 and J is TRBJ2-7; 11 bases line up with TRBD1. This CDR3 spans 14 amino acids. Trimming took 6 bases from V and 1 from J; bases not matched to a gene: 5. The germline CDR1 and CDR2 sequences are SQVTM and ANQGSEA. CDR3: CSVRTGGISYEQYF. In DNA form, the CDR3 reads TGCAGCGTAAGGACAGGGGGCATTTCCTACGAGCAGTACTTC.

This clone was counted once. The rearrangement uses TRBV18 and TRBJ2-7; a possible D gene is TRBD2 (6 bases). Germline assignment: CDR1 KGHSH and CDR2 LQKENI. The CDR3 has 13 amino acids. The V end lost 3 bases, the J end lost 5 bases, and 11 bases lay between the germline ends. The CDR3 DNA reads TGTGCCAGCTCACCTGGGGACTTTCACGAGCAGTACTTC. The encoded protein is CASSPGDFHEQYF.

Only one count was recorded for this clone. The CDR3 region is CASSVGVAGGPWEQFF. As DNA, the CDR3 is TGTGCCAGCAGCGTAGGGGTAGCGGGAGGGCCGTGGGAGCAGTTCTTC. The chain couples TRBV9 to TRBJ2-1, with 11 bases fitting TRBD2. V was clipped by 0 bases and J by 10 bases; unmatched bases: 9. This CDR3 contains 16 residues. CDR1 is SGDLS, CDR2 YYNGEE, per germline.

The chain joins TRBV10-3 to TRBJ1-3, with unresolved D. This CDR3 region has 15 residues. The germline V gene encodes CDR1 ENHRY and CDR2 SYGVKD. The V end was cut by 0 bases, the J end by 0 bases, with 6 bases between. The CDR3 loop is CAISESGGSGNTIYF. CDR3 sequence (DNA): TGTGCCATCAGTGAGTCGGGAGGCTCTGGAAACACCATATATTTT.

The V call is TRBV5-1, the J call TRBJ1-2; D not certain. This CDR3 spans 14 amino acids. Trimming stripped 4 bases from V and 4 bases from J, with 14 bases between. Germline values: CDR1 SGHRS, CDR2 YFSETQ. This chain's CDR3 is CASSPAPSAYGYTF. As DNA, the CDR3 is TGCGCCAGCAGCCCCGCCCCGTCGGCCTATGGCTACACCTTC.

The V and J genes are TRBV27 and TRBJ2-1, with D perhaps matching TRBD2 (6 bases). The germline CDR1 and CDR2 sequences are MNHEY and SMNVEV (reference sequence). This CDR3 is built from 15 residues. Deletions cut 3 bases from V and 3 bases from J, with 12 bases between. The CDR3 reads CASSFRGGVYNEQFF. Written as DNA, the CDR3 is TGTGCCAGCAGTTTTCGGGGCGGGGTCTACAATGAGCAGTTCTTC.

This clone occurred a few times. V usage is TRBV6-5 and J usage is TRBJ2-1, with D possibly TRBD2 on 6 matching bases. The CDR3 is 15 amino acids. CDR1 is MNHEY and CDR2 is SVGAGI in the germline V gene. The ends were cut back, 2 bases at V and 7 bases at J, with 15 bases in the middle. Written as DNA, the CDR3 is TGTGCCAGCAGTTACATGGGGGGAGAGGGGAATGAGCAGTTCTTC. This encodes CASSYMGGEGNEQFF.

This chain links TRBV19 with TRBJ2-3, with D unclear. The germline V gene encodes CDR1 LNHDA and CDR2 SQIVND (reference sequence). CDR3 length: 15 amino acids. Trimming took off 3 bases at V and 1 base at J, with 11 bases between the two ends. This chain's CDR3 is CASSMARLGTDTQYF. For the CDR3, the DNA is TGTGCCAGTAGTATGGCTCGACTGGGCACAGATACGCAGTATTTT.

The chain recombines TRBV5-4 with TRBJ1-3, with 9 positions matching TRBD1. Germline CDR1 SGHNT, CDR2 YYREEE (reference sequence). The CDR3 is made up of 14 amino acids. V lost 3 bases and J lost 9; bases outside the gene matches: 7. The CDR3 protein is CASSSGQGKSTIYF. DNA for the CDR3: TGTGCCAGCAGCTCGGGACAGGGCAAATCCACCATATATTTT.

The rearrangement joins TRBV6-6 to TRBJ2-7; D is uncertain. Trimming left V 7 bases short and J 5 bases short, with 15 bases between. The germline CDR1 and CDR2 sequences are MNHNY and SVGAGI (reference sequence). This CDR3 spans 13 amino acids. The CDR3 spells CASIDRNLNEQYF. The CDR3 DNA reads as TGTGCCAGCATTGACCGGAACCTAAACGAGCAGTACTTC.

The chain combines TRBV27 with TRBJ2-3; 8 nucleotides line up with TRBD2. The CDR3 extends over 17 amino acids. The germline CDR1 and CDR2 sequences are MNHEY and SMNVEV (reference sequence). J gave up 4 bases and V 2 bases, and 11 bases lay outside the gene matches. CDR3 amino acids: CASSLEAGGGFPDTQYF. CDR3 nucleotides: TGTGCCAGCAGTTTAGAGGCGGGAGGCGGATTCCCAGATACGCAGTATTTT.

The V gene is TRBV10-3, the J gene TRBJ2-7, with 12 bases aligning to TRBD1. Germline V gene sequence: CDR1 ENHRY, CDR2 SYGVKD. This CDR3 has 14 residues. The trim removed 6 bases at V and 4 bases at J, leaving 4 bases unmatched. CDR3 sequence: CAIRGTGGRYEQYF. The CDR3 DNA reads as TGTGCCATCAGAGGGACAGGGGGCCGGTACGAGCAGTACTTC.

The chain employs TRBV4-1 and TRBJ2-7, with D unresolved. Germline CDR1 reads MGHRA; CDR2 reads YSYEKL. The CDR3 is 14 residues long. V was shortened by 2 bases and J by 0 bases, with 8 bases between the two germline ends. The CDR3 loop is CASSQHGTSYEQYF. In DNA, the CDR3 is TGCGCCAGCAGCCAACACGGTACCTCCTACGAGCAGTACTTC.

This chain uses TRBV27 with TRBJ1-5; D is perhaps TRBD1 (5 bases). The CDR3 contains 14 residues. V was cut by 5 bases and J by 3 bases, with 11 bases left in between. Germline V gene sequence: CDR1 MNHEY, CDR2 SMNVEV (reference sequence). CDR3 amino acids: CASSPGTPNQPQHF. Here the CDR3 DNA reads TGTGCCAGCAGTCCTGGGACGCCCAATCAGCCCCAGCATTTT.

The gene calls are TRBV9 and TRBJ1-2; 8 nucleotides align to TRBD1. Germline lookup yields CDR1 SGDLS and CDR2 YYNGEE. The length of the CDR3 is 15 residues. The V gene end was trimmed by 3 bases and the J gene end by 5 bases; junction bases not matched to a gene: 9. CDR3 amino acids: CASSGTGNGGYGYTF. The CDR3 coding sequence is TGTGCCAGCAGCGGGACAGGGAACGGGGGGTATGGCTACACCTTC.

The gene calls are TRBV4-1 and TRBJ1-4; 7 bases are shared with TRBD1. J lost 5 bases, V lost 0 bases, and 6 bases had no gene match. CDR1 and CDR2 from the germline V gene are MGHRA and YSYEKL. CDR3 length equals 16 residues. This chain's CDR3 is CASSQEAGQTNEKLFF. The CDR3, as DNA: TGCGCCAGCAGCCAAGAGGCGGGACAGACGAATGAAAAACTGTTTTTT.

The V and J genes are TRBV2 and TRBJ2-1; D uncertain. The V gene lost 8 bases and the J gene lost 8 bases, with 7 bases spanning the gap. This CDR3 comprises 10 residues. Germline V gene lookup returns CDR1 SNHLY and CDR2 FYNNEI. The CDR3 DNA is TGTGCCAGCCGGAGTTATGAGCAGTTCTTC. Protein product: CASRSYEQFF.

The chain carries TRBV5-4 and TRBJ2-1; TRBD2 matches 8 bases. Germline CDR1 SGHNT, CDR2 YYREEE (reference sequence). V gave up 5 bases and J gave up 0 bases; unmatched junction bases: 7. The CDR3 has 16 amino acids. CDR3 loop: CASSRLAPSSYNEQFF. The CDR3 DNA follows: TGTGCCAGCAGTCGACTAGCGCCGAGCTCCTACAATGAGCAGTTCTTC.

CDR3 coding DNA: TGTGCCAGTAGTGTGGGACACCCAATAGTGGAGCCCCAGCATTTT. This gives the protein CASSVGHPIVEPQHF. V gene TRBV19 combines with J gene TRBJ1-5; tentative D call: TRBD1 (6 bases). The V end was cut by 5 bases, the J end by 8 bases, with 19 bases between. Germline values: CDR1 LNHDA, CDR2 SQIVND (reference sequence). The CDR3 contains 15 residues.

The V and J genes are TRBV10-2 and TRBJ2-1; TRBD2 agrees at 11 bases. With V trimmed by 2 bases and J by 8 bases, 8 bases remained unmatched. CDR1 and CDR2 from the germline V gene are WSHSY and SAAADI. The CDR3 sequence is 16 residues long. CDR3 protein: CASSEPIAGGPHEQFF. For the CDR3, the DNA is TGCGCCAGCAGTGAGCCAATAGCGGGAGGGCCCCATGAGCAGTTCTTC.